This T cell receptor beta chain was documented in a study of molecular identifiers for immune sequencing clone quantification (dated by TCRdb to the late 2010s). Notes on the research overall: In a replicate experiment, RNA from roughly 21,000 or 96,000 naive CD8 T cells was split into five aliquots, four of which were sequenced. This methods study benchmarked molecular-identifier clustering-based TCR repertoire sequencing (MIDCIRS) and TCR RNA copy counting, using CD8 T cells to do so.

Library generation was performed with PCR. Reads for this sample came from a NextSeq 500. Bulk TCR libraries were made following a previously described method, with the TCR primers given in Table S5. Purification of total RNA was performed with the Qiagen AllPrep DNA/RNA kit. Before analysis, reads from multiple sequencing runs of the same library were pooled. The paper's processing steps were these. Reads were retained only if the reads had an exact TCR constant sequence, and the retained reads were trimmed to 150 nt and grouped according to their 12-nt molecular barcodes. Reads in each barcode group were sub-clustered using a 15% Levenshtein threshold, and a quality-weighted consensus sequence was built for each RNA molecule. Non-functional sequences were excluded, and lower-count sequences lying one edit away from another sequence were also excluded. Based on fitting two negative binomial distributions, any barcode sub-cluster with under 20% of the maximum read count was discarded. The public reads were run again by TCRdb, first through fastp at Q25 and then through MiXCR, and only productive beta chains were kept. Identical CDR3 protein sequences are pooled into one entry, listed with their most common genes and DNA. The V and J calls, along with clone size, are taken from TCRdb and not from the paper's own processing. The sample contains about 86,000 distinct CDR3 sequences, roughly 25% of them found a single time. The ten largest clones take up about 0.73% of the sample.

Relative to germline, V is missing 4 bases and J is missing 1 base, with 8 bases of the junction outside any gene match. Counted from cysteine to phenylalanine, this CDR3 has 16 amino acids. This entry keeps only the CDR3 DNA: 48 bases, framed from base 1. The CDR1 and CDR2 encoded by the germline V gene are LGHNA and YSLEER. Broad study findings and their caveats: Highly expanded clone sizes could be underestimated because identical TCR molecules may share a barcode. In CMV-specific effector cells, clones with more than 20 RNA copies contained over 98% of molecules, whereas in naive cells such clones contained under 1% of molecules. Spiked-in Jurkat TCR RNA equivalent to a single cell was reported to be detectable even among approximately 900,000 naive CD8 T cells. The naive libraries included spiked-in Jurkat TCR RNA (roughly ten copies' worth), and this Jurkat TCR RNA is not part of the donor repertoire. Modeling indicated roughly 3.3 TCR RNA copies recovered per cell, compared with around 10 by digital PCR, which implies a capture efficiency of approximately 31%. When barcode sub-clustering was left out, chimeric consensus sequences inflated TCR diversity, with chimeras reaching as high as 47%.

Libraries of naive CD8 T cells were generated from around 20,000 to 1,000,000 sorted cells, with 10%, 30% or 50% of the purified RNA used. Naive CD8 T cells were FACS-sorted as CD8+CD4-CCR7+CD45RA+ on a BD FACSAria II into RLT Plus buffer. Detection sensitivity was tested by spiking Jurkat RNA equal to fewer than twelve TCR copies' worth into samples containing about 17,000-1,000,000 naive CD8 T cells. Enrichment of CD8 T cells was performed with RosetteSep CD8+ T Cell Enrichment Cocktail and Ficoll-Paque, after which ACK red cell lysis was carried out. This clonotype was counted many times. The specificity of this receptor is unknown. Base-call qualities are not available, and no considerably larger clone is one nucleotide away.

The sample taken for sequencing was naive CD8+ T cells from blood, with Jurkat cell RNA spiked in. The sample's cell subset or site label, in plain terms: FACS-sorted CD8+CD4-CCR7+CD45RA+ naive T cells. The TCR originated in a human donor in good health. Some libraries in this study had Jurkat cell RNA spiked in. The rearranged chain carries TRBV4-3 and TRBJ2-3; 7 central bases correspond to TRBD2. The bases read TGCGCCAGCAGCCCAGGAAGGAGCGGGGGCACAGATACGCAGTATTTT. It specifies CASSPGRSGGTDTQYF.